The next 5 T cell receptor beta chains were all read from a single sample in a study of monozygotic twins with cystic fibrosis. Data came from immunoSEQ multiplex PCR; TCRdb stores just in-frame clones and leaves some out. Altogether tens of thousands of clones are present, about 97% being singletons, with the ten largest covering 0.12% to 0.15%. Sequencing was carried out using blood. Every receptor here comes from a girl aged 5 to 17 with cystic fibrosis.

J is TRBJ1-1 and V is TRBV7-2; 10 bases are shared with TRBD1. CDR3 length: 15 residues. V lost 0 bases, J lost 5 bases, and 3 bases stayed unmatched. The germline V gene has CDR1 SGHTA and CDR2 FQGNSA. The CDR3 loop is CASSLAGTGVTEAFF. CDR3 bases: TGTGCCAGCAGCTTAGCAGGGACAGGGGTAACTGAAGCTTTCTTT.

The J gene is TRBJ2-7, the V gene TRBV15, with 14 bases that match TRBD2. This CDR3 has 16 residues. V was pared by 2 bases and J by 5 bases, with 5 bases of the junction left unmatched. Germline V gene lookup returns CDR1 LNHNV and CDR2 YYDKDF (reference sequence). CDR3 in DNA: TGTGCCACCAGCAGACGTGGGACTAGCGGGAGAAACGAGCAGTACTTC. Translation gives CATSRRGTSGRNEQYF.

V and J are TRBV6-1 and TRBJ1-2; 8 positions agree with TRBD1. The J segment lost 5 bases and the V segment lost 4 bases, leaving 15 bases of the junction unmatched. The CDR3 has 17 amino acids. Germline CDR1 and CDR2: MNHNS and SASEGT. The CDR3 DNA follows: TGTGCCAGCAGTGCCCGCTATAAAACACAGGGGGAGTATGGCTACACCTTC. It codes for CASSARYKTQGEYGYTF.

This clone is a singleton in its sample. J is TRBJ2-7 and V is TRBV15; D might be TRBD2 (5 bases). The CDR3 runs to 15 residues. Germline V gives CDR1 LNHNV, CDR2 YYDKDF (reference sequence). With 0 bases removed from V and 4 bases from J, the gap between germline ends came to 13 bases. The CDR3 DNA follows: TGTGCCACCAGCAGAGATTCCAGGACTCCATACGAGCAGTACTTC. Translation: CATSRDSRTPYEQYF. Variable domain in full (rest from reference TRBV15 and TRBJ2-7): DAMVIQNPRYQVTQFGKPVTLSCSQTLNHNVMYWYQQKSSQAPKLLFHYYDKDFNNEADTPDNFQSRRPNTSFCFLDIRSPGLGDTAMYLCATSRDSRTPYEQYFGPGTRLTVT.

The chain is built from TRBV2 and TRBJ1-6; no reliable D call. Deletions cut 2 bases from V and 8 bases from J, with 10 bases between. This CDR3 region has 14 residues. Per germline, CDR1 SNHLY and CDR2 FYNNEI. The chain's CDR3 is CASSEQYTDSPLHF. The CDR3 DNA follows: TGTGCCAGCAGTGAACAGTATACGGATTCACCCCTCCACTTT.